The entry below gives a single TCR beta chain sequence along with its context. Assay used: immunoSEQ multiplex PCR; TCRdb lists only in-frame clones, some missing. The table records some 42,000 clones, 87% of them present only once. Germline assignment: CDR1 SQVTM and CDR2 ANQGSEA. V lost 4 bases and J lost 2, with 11 bases in between. The CDR3 contains 13 residues. The sample comes from a study of T cell changes during pregnancy in multiple sclerosis. This TCR came from a female donor with multiple sclerosis, enrolled in a pregnancy study. The sequencing used CD4+ T cells from peripheral blood mononuclear cells, collected after pregnancy. The chain has TRBV29-1 and TRBJ2-5; TRBD2 might be the D (6 bases). Here the CDR3 reads CSVARDLQETQYF. The CDR3 region has the DNA TGCAGCGTTGCCCGGGACTTACAAGAGACCCAGTACTTC.